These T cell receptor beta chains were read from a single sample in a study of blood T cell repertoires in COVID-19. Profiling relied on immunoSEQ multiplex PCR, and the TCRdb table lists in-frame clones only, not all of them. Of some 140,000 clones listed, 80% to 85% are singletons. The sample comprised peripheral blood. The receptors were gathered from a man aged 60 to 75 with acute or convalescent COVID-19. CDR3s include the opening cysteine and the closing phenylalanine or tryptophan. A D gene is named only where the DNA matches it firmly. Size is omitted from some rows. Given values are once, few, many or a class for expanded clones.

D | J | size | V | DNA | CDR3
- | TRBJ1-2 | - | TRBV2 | TGTGCCAGCAGTGAAGCGGAGGGCGGCTACACCTTC | CASSEAEGGYTF
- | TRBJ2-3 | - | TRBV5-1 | TGCGCCAGCAGCGAGGGTTCCCCTAGCACAGATACGCAGTATTTT | CASSEGSPSTDTQYF
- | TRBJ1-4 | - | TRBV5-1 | TGCGCCAGCAGCTTGGCTAAATCTGGAGGAAGGGAAAAACTGTTTTTT | CASSLAKSGGREKLFF
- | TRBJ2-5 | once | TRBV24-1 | TGTGCCACCAGTGATTTCGGGGACCAAGAGACCCAGTACTTC | CATSDFGDQETQYF
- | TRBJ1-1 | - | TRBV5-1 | TGCGCCAGCAGCCCGTCCCCGCAGGGGAACACTGAAGCTTTCTTT | CASSPSPQGNTEAFF
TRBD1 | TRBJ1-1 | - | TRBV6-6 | TGTGCCAGCAGTCCGGGACAGAGCTTTGGGGCTTTCTTT | CASSPGQSFGAFF
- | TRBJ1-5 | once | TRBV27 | TGTGCCAGCAGTTTATTGGGCGGCAATCAGCCCCAGCATTTT | CASSLLGGNQPQHF
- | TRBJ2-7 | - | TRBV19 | TGTGCCAGTAGTACGAAGGATCAGGGGCTTCCTTACGAGCAGTACTTC | CASSTKDQGLPYEQYF
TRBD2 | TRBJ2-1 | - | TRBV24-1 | TGTGCCACCAGTGACCCAAGCGGGGGAGATTACAATGAGCAGTTCTTC | CATSDPSGGDYNEQFF
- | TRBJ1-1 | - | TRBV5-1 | TGCGCCAGCAGCCACGGGAGCATGAACACTGAAGCTTTCTTT | CASSHGSMNTEAFF
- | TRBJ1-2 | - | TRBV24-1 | TGTGCCACCAGTGACTGGGGACTAAGTGGCTACACCTTC | CATSDWGLSGYTF
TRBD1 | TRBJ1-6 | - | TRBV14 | TGTGCCAGCACACAGACTCCAGGGGGGTCACCCCTCCACTTT | CASTQTPGGSPLHF
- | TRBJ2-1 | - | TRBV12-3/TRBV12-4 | TGTGCCAGCAGTTTAGGGCTAGTCAATGAGCAGTTCTTC | CASSLGLVNEQFF
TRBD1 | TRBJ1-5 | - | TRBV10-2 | TGCGCCAGCAGTGAGGGGACAGGGTCACATCAGCCCCAGCATTTT | CASSEGTGSHQPQHF
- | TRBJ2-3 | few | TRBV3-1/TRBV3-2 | TGTGCCAGCAGCCAAGCCGGGGGAGCTAGCACAGATACGCAGTATTTT | CASSQAGGASTDTQYF
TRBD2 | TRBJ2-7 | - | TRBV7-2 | TGTGCCAGCAGCTCCGGGACTAGCTACGAGCAGTACTTC | CASSSGTSYEQYF
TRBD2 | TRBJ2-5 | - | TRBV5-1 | TGCGCCAGCAGCCCGGAAGGGACTAGGGGCGAGACCCAGTACTTC | CASSPEGTRGETQYF
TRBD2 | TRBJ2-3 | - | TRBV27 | TGTGCCAGCAGTGGCCCGACTAGCGGGGCTAGCACAGATACGCAGTATTTT | CASSGPTSGASTDTQYF
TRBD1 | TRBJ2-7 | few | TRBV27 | TGTGCCAGCAGTTTATCCCGGGGACAGGGAAGTATTACCTACGAGCAGTACTTC | CASSLSRGQGSITYEQYF
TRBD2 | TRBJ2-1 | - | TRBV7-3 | TGTGCCAGCAGCCCCCGGCTAGCGGGCTACAATGAGCAGTTCTTC | CASSPRLAGYNEQFF
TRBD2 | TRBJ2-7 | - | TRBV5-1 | TGCGCCAGCAGCACCCTAGCGGGAGGGACGTACGAGCAGTACTTC | CASSTLAGGTYEQYF
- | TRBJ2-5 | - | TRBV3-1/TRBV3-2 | TGTGCCAGCAGCTCCCTCATAACTAGAGAAGAGACCCAGTACTTC | CASSSLITREETQYF
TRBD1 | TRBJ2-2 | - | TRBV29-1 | TGCAGCGTGCGGGACAGGGGGAGGATCGGGGAGCTGTTTTTT | CSVRDRGRIGELFF
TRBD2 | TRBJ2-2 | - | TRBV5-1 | TGCGCCAGCAGACCAGCCGGGACTAGCTCTTCCGGGGAGCTGTTTTTT | CASRPAGTSSSGELFF
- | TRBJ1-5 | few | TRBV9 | TGTGCCAGCAGCGTAGATGGGGGGGACACACAGCCCCAGCATTTT | CASSVDGGDTQPQHF
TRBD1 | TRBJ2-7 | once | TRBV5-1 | TGCGCCAGCAGCTTGGGGGGACAGGACTACGAGCAGTACTTC | CASSLGGQDYEQYF
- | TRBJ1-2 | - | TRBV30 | TGTGCCTGGAACGCGGGCTGGTCGGGGGGCTATGGCTACACCTTC | CAWNAGWSGGYGYTF
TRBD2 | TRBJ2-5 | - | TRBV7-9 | TGTGCCAGCAGCTTGGCACTAGCGGCCTCGTACCAAGAGACCCAGTACTTC | CASSLALAASYQETQYF
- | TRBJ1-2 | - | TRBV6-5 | TGTGCCAGCAGCCGGGACACCGCTAACTATGGCTACACCTTC | CASSRDTANYGYTF
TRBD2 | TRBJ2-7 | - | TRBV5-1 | TGCGCCAGCAGCCGGGAGGACGAGCAGTACTTC | CASSREDEQYF
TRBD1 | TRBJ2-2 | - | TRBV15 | TGTGCCACCAGCTGGGACAGATCCACCGGGGAGCTGTTTTTT | CATSWDRSTGELFF
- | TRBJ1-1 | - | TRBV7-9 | TGTGCCAGCAGCTTAGGTGGAGGAGGATGGGAGACTTTCTTT | CASSLGGGGWETFF
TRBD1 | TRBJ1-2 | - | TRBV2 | TGTGCCAGCAGCGCAGAGCGACAGGGGAATGGCTACACCTTC | CASSAERQGNGYTF
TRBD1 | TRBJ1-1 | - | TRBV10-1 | TGCGCCAGCAGAGCCGGACAGGGGGCAGGCACTGAAGCTTTCTTT | CASRAGQGAGTEAFF
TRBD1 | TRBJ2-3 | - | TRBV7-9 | TGTGCCAGCAGACAAACAGGGGGAACAGATACGCAGTATTTT | CASRQTGGTDTQYF
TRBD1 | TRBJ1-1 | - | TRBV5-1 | TGCGCCAGCAGCTTGCGGACAGGGAGGGAGGTGGCTGAAGCTTTCTTT | CASSLRTGREVAEAFF
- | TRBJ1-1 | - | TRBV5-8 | TGTGCCAGCAGCTTTGACAGGACTGAAGCTTTCTTT | CASSFDRTEAFF
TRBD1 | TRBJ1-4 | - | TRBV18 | TGTGCCAGCTCACTTACCGGGACAGGGATTGGAGAAAAACTGTTTTTT | CASSLTGTGIGEKLFF
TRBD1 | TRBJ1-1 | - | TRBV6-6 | TGTGCCAGCAGCCCTGGACAGGGGCACACTGAAGCTTTCTTT | CASSPGQGHTEAFF
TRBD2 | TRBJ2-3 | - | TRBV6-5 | TGTGCCAGCAGGATTAGCGGGGGCTCGCAGTATTTT | CASRISGGSQYF
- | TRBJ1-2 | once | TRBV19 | TGTGCCAGTAGTATCGGGAACCGATATGATGGCTACACCTTC | CASSIGNRYDGYTF
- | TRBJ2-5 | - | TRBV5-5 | TGTGCCAGCAGCTTGGATATGGCAGGGGAAGAGTACTTC | CASSLDMAGEEYF
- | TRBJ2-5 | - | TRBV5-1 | TGCGCCAGCAGCTTGAAGGGCGGGGAGACCCAGTACTTC | CASSLKGGETQYF
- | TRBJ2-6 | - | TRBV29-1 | TGCAGCGTTGAAAGCGCTTCTGGGGCCAACGTCCTGACTTTC | CSVESASGANVLTF
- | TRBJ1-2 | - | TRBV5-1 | TGCGCCAGCAGCTTTCGGGGAGCGCATGGCTACACCTTC | CASSFRGAHGYTF
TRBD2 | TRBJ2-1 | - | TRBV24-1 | TGTGCCACTGCAGCGGGAGGGCGATACAATGAGCAGTTCTTC | CATAAGGRYNEQFF
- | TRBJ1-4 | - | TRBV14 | TGTGCCAGCAGCCAAGGCAGTAATGAAAAACTGTTTTTT | CASSQGSNEKLFF
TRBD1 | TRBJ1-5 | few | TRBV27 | TGTGCCAGCAGTCCTGACAGGGCTCAGCCCCAGCATTTT | CASSPDRAQPQHF
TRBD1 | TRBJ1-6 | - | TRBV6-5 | TGTGCCAGCAGTCTAGACAGGGGGAATTCACCCCTCCACTTT | CASSLDRGNSPLHF
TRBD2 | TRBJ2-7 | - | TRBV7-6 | TGTGCCAGCAGCTTAGCGAACCCCGGGACGGGGGGTTGGGTGCAGTACTTC | CASSLANPGTGGWVQYF
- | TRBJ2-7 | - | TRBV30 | TGTGCCGGGGGGGGCGACCGGGGGGAGCAGTACTTC | CAGGGDRGEQYF
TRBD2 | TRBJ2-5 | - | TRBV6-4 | TGTGCCAGCAGTGGCAGAGGAAGCGGGATCGGCGAGACCCAGTACTTC | CASSGRGSGIGETQYF